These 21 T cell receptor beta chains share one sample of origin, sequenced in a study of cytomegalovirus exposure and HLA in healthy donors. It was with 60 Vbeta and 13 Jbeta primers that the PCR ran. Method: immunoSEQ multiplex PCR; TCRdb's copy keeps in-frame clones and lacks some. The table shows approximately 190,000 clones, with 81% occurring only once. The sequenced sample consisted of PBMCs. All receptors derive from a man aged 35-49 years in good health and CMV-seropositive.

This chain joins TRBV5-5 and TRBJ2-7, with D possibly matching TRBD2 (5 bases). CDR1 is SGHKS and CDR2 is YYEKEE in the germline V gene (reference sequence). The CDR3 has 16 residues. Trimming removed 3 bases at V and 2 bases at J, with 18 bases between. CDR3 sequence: CASSSGGSSLTYEQYF. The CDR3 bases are TGTGCCAGCAGCTCCGGCGGGTCATCCTTGACCTACGAGCAGTACTTC.

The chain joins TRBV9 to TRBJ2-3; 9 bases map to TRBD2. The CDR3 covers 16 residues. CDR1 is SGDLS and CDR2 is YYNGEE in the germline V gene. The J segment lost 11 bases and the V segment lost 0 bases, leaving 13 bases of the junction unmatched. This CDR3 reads CASSVGGAGGGWGQYF. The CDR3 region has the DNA TGTGCCAGCAGCGTAGGGGGAGCGGGAGGTGGTTGGGGGCAGTATTTT.

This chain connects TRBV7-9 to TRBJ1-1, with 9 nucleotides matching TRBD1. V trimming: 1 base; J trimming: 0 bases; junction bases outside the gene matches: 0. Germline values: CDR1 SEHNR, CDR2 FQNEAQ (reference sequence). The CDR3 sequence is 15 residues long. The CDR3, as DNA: TGTGCCAGCAGCTTAGGGGACAGGGTGAACACTGAAGCTTTCTTT. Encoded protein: CASSLGDRVNTEAFF.

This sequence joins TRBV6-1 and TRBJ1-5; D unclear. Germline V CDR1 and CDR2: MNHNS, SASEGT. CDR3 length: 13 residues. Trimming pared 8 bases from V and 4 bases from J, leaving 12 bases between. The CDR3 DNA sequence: TGTGCCAGCGCAGTAGCGGGGAATCAGCCCCAGCATTTT. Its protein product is CASAVAGNQPQHF.

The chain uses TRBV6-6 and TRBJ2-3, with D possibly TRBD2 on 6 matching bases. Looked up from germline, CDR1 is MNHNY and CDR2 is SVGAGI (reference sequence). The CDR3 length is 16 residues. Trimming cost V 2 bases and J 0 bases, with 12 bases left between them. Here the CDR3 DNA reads TGTGCCAGCAGTTACCCGCGAGGGACTAGCACAGATACGCAGTATTTT. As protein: CASSYPRGTSTDTQYF.

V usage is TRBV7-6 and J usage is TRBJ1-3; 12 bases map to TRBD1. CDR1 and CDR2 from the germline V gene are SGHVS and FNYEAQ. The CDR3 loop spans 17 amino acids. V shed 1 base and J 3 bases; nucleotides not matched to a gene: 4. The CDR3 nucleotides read TGTGCCAGCAGCTTAGAGGGACAGGGGGCTCGTGGAAACACCATATATTTT. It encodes CASSLEGQGARGNTIYF.

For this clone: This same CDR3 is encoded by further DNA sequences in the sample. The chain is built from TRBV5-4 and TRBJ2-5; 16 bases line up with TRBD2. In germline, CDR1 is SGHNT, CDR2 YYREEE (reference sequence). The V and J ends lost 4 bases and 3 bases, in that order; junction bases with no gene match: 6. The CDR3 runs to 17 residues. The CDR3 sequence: CASSPGLAGGPEETQYF. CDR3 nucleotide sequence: TGTGCCAGCAGCCCGGGACTAGCGGGAGGGCCAGAAGAGACCCAGTACTTC.

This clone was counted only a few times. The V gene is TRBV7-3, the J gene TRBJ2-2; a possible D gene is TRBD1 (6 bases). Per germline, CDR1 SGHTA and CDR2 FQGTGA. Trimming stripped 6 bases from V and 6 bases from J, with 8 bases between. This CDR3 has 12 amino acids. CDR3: CASRAGAGELFF. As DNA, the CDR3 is TGTGCCAGCAGGGCAGGGGCCGGGGAGCTGTTTTTT.

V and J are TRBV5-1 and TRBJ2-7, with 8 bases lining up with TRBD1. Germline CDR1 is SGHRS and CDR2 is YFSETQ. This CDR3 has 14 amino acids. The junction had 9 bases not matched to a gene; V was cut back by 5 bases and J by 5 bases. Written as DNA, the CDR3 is TGCGCCAGCAGAACCGGGACAGGAGGACACGAGCAGTACTTC. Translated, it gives CASRTGTGGHEQYF.

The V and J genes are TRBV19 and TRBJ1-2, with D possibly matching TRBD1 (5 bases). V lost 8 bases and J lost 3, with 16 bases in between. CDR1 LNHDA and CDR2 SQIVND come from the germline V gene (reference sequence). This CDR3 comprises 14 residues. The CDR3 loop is CASREGRGDYGYTF. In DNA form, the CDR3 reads TGTGCCAGTCGGGAGGGGCGAGGTGACTATGGCTACACCTTC. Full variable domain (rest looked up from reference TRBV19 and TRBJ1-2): DGGITQSPKYLFRKEGQNVTLSCEQNLNHDAMYWYRQDPGQGLRLIYYSQIVNDFQKGDIAEGYSVSREKKESFPLTVTSAQKNPTAFYLCASREGRGDYGYTFGSGTRLTVV.

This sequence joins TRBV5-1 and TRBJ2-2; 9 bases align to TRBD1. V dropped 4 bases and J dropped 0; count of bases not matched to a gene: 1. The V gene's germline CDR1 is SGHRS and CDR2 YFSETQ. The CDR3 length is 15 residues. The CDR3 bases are TGCGCCAGCAGCGGACAGGGGACGAACACCGGGGAGCTGTTTTTT. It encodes CASSGQGTNTGELFF.

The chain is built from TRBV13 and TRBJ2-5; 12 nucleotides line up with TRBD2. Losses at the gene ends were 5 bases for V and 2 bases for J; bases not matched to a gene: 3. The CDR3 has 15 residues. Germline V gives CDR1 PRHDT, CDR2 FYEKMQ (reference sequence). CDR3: CASSQTSGGQETQYF. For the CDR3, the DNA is TGTGCCAGCAGCCAAACTAGCGGGGGGCAAGAGACCCAGTACTTC. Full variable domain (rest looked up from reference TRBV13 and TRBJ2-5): AAGVIQSPRHLIKEKRETATLKCYPIPRHDTVYWYQQGPGQDPQFLISFYEKMQSDKGSIPDRFSAQQFSDYHSELNMSSLELGDSALYFCASSQTSGGQETQYFGPGTRLLVL.

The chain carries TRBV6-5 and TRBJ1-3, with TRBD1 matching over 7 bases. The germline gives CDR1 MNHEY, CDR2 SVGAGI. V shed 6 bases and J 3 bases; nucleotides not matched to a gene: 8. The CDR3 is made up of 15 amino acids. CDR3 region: CASRTSRDSGNTIYF. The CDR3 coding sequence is TGTGCCAGCAGAACCAGCCGGGACAGTGGAAACACCATATATTTT.

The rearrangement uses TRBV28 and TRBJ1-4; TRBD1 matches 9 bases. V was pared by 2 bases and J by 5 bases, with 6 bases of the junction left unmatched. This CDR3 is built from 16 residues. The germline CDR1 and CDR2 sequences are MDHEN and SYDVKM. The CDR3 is CASSLNFGQGNEKLFF. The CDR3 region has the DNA TGTGCCAGCAGTTTAAATTTTGGACAGGGGAATGAAAAACTGTTTTTT.

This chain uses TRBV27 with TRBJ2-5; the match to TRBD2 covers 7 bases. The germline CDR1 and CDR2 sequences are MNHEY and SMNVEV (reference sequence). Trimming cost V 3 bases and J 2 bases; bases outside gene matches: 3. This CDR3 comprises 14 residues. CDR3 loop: CASSFSGRQETQYF. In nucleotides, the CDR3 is TGTGCCAGCAGTTTTAGCGGGCGACAAGAGACCCAGTACTTC.

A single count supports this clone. In DNA form, the CDR3 reads TGTGCCATCAGTGAGTCAGCTAGCGGGAGGATTTCTAGCACAGATACGCAGTATTTT. Translating it yields CAISESASGRISSTDTQYF. The V gene is TRBV10-3, the J gene TRBJ2-3; 11 nucleotides agree with TRBD2. The germline CDR1 and CDR2 sequences are ENHRY and SYGVKD. There are 19 residues in the CDR3. V lost 0 bases, J lost 0 bases, and 8 bases stayed unmatched.

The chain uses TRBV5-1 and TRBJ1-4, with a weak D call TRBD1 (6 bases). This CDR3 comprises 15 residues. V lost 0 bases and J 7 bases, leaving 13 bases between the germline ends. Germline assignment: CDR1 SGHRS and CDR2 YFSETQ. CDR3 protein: CASSLGTGRGEKLFF. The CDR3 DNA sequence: TGCGCCAGCAGCTTGGGCACAGGGAGAGGTGAAAAACTGTTTTTT.

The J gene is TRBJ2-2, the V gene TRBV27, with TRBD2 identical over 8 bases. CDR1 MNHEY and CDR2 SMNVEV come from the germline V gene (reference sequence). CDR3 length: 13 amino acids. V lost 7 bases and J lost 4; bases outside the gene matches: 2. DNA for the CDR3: TGTGCCAGCATGCGGGAGGCCACCGGGGAGCTGTTTTTT. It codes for CASMREATGELFF.

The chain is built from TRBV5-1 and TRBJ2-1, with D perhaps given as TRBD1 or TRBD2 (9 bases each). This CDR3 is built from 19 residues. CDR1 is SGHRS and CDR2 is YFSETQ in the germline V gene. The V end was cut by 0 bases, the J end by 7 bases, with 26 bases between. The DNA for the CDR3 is TGCGCCAGCAGCTTGGGGACAGGGGCTGCCGGGACTAGCACGAATGAGCAGTTCTTC. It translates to CASSLGTGAAGTSTNEQFF.

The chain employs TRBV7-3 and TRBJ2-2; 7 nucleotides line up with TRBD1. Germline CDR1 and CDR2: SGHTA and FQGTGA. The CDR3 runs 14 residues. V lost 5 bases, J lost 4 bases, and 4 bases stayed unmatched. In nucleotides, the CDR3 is TGTGCCAGCAGCCCGGGACAGCGCACCGGGGAGCTGTTTTTT. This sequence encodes CASSPGQRTGELFF.

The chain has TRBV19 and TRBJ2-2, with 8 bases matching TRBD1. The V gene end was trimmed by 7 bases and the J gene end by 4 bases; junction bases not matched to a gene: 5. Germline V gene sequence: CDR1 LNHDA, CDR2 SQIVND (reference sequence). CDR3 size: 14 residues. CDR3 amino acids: CASTRTGPTGELFF. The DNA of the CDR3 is TGTGCCAGTACTAGGACAGGGCCCACCGGGGAGCTGTTTTTT.